Listed below are T cell receptor beta chains from one sample, sequenced in a study of identical twins. TCRdb recomputed calls from the 5' RACE reads with MiXCR, one row per CDR3 protein. The data show roughly 720,000 distinct CDR3 sequences, around a sixth seen once. These same data were also listed under a study on T cells expressing NK-cell markers.

Source material: PBMCs. Receptor source: a woman aged 18-29 years in good health. CDR3s include the opening cysteine and the closing phenylalanine or tryptophan. The order of the fields is clone size, D gene, J gene, V gene, CDR3 length, CDR3 DNA, CDR3 protein. The D gene is left open where the match is weak. A row's size may be missing; if present it is once, few, many or a size class.

clone_size: -; d_call: -; j_call: TRBJ2-3; v_call: TRBV7-2; cdr3_length: 14; cdr3_nt: TGTGCCACCAGCGGGCAGGGTCGGACAGATACGCAGTATTTT; cdr3_aa: CATSGQGRTDTQYF
clone_size: few; d_call: -; j_call: TRBJ2-3; v_call: TRBV7-9; cdr3_length: 15; cdr3_nt: TGTGCCAGCGACGGAGGGGCGGGTCGCACAGATACGCAGTATTTT; cdr3_aa: CASDGGAGRTDTQYF
clone_size: few; d_call: TRBD1; j_call: TRBJ1-2; v_call: TRBV3-1; cdr3_length: 15; cdr3_nt: TGTGCCAGCAGCCACGGACAGGGAGTAAACTATGGCTACACCTTC; cdr3_aa: CASSHGQGVNYGYTF
clone_size: -; d_call: -; j_call: TRBJ2-1; v_call: TRBV7-9; cdr3_length: 13; cdr3_nt: TGTGCCAGCAGCTTACCTAGCGACAATGAGCAGTTCTTC; cdr3_aa: CASSLPSDNEQFF
clone_size: once; d_call: TRBD1; j_call: TRBJ2-3; v_call: TRBV7-8; cdr3_length: 17; cdr3_nt: TGTGCCAGCAGCCACAGGGGCAACCCATCTAGCACAGATACGCAGTATTTT; cdr3_aa: CASSHRGNPSSTDTQYF
clone_size: -; d_call: TRBD2; j_call: TRBJ2-3; v_call: TRBV29-1; cdr3_length: 14; cdr3_nt: TGCAGCGTCCAGGGACTAGCGGGTTCAGATACGCAGTATTTT; cdr3_aa: CSVQGLAGSDTQYF
clone_size: few; d_call: TRBD2; j_call: TRBJ2-7; v_call: TRBV20-1; cdr3_length: 18; cdr3_nt: TGCAGTGCCCGGAGAACCGGGACTAGCGGGGTAAGGTCCTACGAGCAGTACTTC; cdr3_aa: CSARRTGTSGVRSYEQYF
clone_size: few; d_call: -; j_call: TRBJ2-7; v_call: TRBV4-3; cdr3_length: 15; cdr3_nt: TGCGCCAGCAGCCAAGCACCCGGAAACCTCTACGAGCAGTACTTC; cdr3_aa: CASSQAPGNLYEQYF
clone_size: -; d_call: -; j_call: TRBJ2-1; v_call: TRBV5-1; cdr3_length: 12; cdr3_nt: TGCGCCAGCAGCCCCCGACTTGATGAGCAGTTCTTC; cdr3_aa: CASSPRLDEQFF
clone_size: few; d_call: TRBD1; j_call: TRBJ2-7; v_call: TRBV11-1; cdr3_length: 18; cdr3_nt: TGTGCCAGCAGCTTAAGACCTGCCGGCGGACAGGGGGCCTACGAGCAGTACTTC; cdr3_aa: CASSLRPAGGQGAYEQYF
clone_size: -; d_call: TRBD1; j_call: TRBJ1-1; v_call: TRBV15; cdr3_length: 16; cdr3_nt: TGTGCCACCAGCAGAACGCCTGGGACAGGGTACACTGAAGCTTTCTTT; cdr3_aa: CATSRTPGTGYTEAFF
clone_size: many; d_call: TRBD1; j_call: TRBJ2-7; v_call: TRBV7-9; cdr3_length: 14; cdr3_nt: TGTGCCAGCAGTTCTCCGGGACAGGCCTACGAGCAGTACTTC; cdr3_aa: CASSSPGQAYEQYF
clone_size: -; d_call: -; j_call: TRBJ2-2; v_call: TRBV7-9; cdr3_length: 17; cdr3_nt: TGTGCCAGCAGCTTAACTTTGCTAGGAGGACACACCGGGGAGCTGTTTTTT; cdr3_aa: CASSLTLLGGHTGELFF
clone_size: -; d_call: -; j_call: TRBJ2-3; v_call: TRBV7-2; cdr3_length: 17; cdr3_nt: TGTGCCAGCAGCCTCCCGAAACCGACCACTAATACAGATACGCAGTATTTT; cdr3_aa: CASSLPKPTTNTDTQYF
clone_size: -; d_call: -; j_call: TRBJ2-2; v_call: TRBV7-6; cdr3_length: 16; cdr3_nt: TGTGCCAGCAGCTTAGAAGGGCCCGCGAACACCGGGGAGCTGTTTTTT; cdr3_aa: CASSLEGPANTGELFF
clone_size: -; d_call: TRBD2; j_call: TRBJ2-7; v_call: TRBV4-2; cdr3_length: 15; cdr3_nt: TGTGCCAGCAGCTCTTCGCTAGCGGGGAACTACGAGCAGTACTTC; cdr3_aa: CASSSSLAGNYEQYF
clone_size: few; d_call: -; j_call: TRBJ2-7; v_call: TRBV10-3; cdr3_length: 11; cdr3_nt: TGTGCCATCAGGGAAGGGCACGAGCAGTACTTC; cdr3_aa: CAIREGHEQYF
clone_size: few; d_call: -; j_call: TRBJ2-3; v_call: TRBV15; cdr3_length: 16; cdr3_nt: TGTGCCACCAGCAGAGTTCCCGGCCCTCGCACAGATACGCAGTATTTT; cdr3_aa: CATSRVPGPRTDTQYF
clone_size: many; d_call: TRBD1; j_call: TRBJ1-2; v_call: TRBV20-1; cdr3_length: 12; cdr3_nt: TGCAGTGCTGAGACAGGGGGCTATGGCTACACCTTC; cdr3_aa: CSAETGGYGYTF
clone_size: few; d_call: -; j_call: TRBJ2-7; v_call: TRBV12-3/TRBV12-4; cdr3_length: 13; cdr3_nt: TGTGCCAGCAGCTTTCCTCCCATCGGGGAGCAGTACTTC; cdr3_aa: CASSFPPIGEQYF
clone_size: few; d_call: -; j_call: TRBJ1-3; v_call: TRBV6-6; cdr3_length: 15; cdr3_nt: TGTGCCAGCAGTTATGACGGGAGCCCTGGAAACACCATATATTTT; cdr3_aa: CASSYDGSPGNTIYF
clone_size: few; d_call: -; j_call: TRBJ2-2; v_call: TRBV4-3; cdr3_length: 13; cdr3_nt: TGCGCCAGCAGCCCCTTCGATACCGGGGAGCTGTTTTTT; cdr3_aa: CASSPFDTGELFF
clone_size: once; d_call: -; j_call: TRBJ2-2; v_call: TRBV5-1; cdr3_length: 14; cdr3_nt: TGCGCCAGCAGCTTTCTAGATTATGGCGGGGAGCTGTTTTTT; cdr3_aa: CASSFLDYGGELFF
clone_size: -; d_call: -; j_call: TRBJ2-1; v_call: TRBV2; cdr3_length: 15; cdr3_nt: TGTGCCAGCAGTGATGACCGGGGTGACTACAATGAGCAGTTCTTC; cdr3_aa: CASSDDRGDYNEQFF
clone_size: -; d_call: TRBD1; j_call: TRBJ1-5; v_call: TRBV5-1; cdr3_length: 14; cdr3_nt: TGCGCCAGCAGCTTGTACAGGGGGTATCAGCCCCAGCATTTT; cdr3_aa: CASSLYRGYQPQHF
clone_size: -; d_call: TRBD2; j_call: TRBJ2-5; v_call: TRBV9; cdr3_length: 12; cdr3_nt: TGTGCCACGGGGGGAGTGGAAGAGACCCAGTACTTC; cdr3_aa: CATGGVEETQYF
clone_size: -; d_call: TRBD1; j_call: TRBJ2-7; v_call: TRBV19; cdr3_length: 13; cdr3_nt: TGTGCCAGTAGTATCGGAGAGGGGGCAGAGCAGTACTTC; cdr3_aa: CASSIGEGAEQYF
clone_size: few; d_call: -; j_call: TRBJ2-1; v_call: TRBV2; cdr3_length: 15; cdr3_nt: TGTGCCAGCAGTTCCGAACGGACCTTCTTCAATGAGCAGTTCTTC; cdr3_aa: CASSSERTFFNEQFF
clone_size: few; d_call: TRBD1; j_call: TRBJ2-7; v_call: TRBV29-1; cdr3_length: 14; cdr3_nt: TGCAGCGTTAAGTCCGGGACAGGGGCCTACGAGCAGTACTTC; cdr3_aa: CSVKSGTGAYEQYF
clone_size: many; d_call: TRBD1; j_call: TRBJ2-7; v_call: TRBV5-1; cdr3_length: 15; cdr3_nt: TGCGCCAGCAGCTTGGCCTCAGGGGGCTTCAACGAGCAGTACTTC; cdr3_aa: CASSLASGGFNEQYF
clone_size: few; d_call: -; j_call: TRBJ1-1; v_call: TRBV2; cdr3_length: 13; cdr3_nt: TGTGCCAGCAGTTTTCAGCCTAACACTGAAGCTTTCTTT; cdr3_aa: CASSFQPNTEAFF
clone_size: -; d_call: -; j_call: TRBJ2-7; v_call: TRBV6-2/TRBV6-3; cdr3_length: 13; cdr3_nt: TGTGCCAGCCAAGAGGAACCTTCCTACGAGCAGTACTTC; cdr3_aa: CASQEEPSYEQYF
clone_size: -; d_call: -; j_call: TRBJ1-5; v_call: TRBV6-1; cdr3_length: 15; cdr3_nt: TGTGCCAGCAGGGCTTGGGCCAGGGACAATCAGCCCCAGCATTTT; cdr3_aa: CASRAWARDNQPQHF
clone_size: -; d_call: -; j_call: TRBJ1-2; v_call: TRBV5-1; cdr3_length: 15; cdr3_nt: TGCGCCAGCAGCTTGGACGCCGCGACAGTGGATGGCTACACCTTC; cdr3_aa: CASSLDAATVDGYTF
clone_size: -; d_call: TRBD1; j_call: TRBJ2-5; v_call: TRBV5-1; cdr3_length: 16; cdr3_nt: TGCGCCAGCAGCCCCAGGACAGGTGCCCCGGGAGAGACCCAGTACTTC; cdr3_aa: CASSPRTGAPGETQYF
clone_size: few; d_call: TRBD1; j_call: TRBJ1-2; v_call: TRBV2; cdr3_length: 13; cdr3_nt: TGTGCCAGCCCAAAAGACAGGGGGGATGGCTACACCTTC; cdr3_aa: CASPKDRGDGYTF
clone_size: few; d_call: TRBD1; j_call: TRBJ2-1; v_call: TRBV3-1; cdr3_length: 12; cdr3_nt: TGTGCCAGCAGCCCGCCAGGTGAGGGGGCGTTCTTC; cdr3_aa: CASSPPGEGAFF
clone_size: few; d_call: -; j_call: TRBJ1-2; v_call: TRBV5-6; cdr3_length: 12; cdr3_nt: TGTGCCAGCAGCTCCATTTCCTATGGCTACACCTTC; cdr3_aa: CASSSISYGYTF
clone_size: -; d_call: -; j_call: TRBJ1-3; v_call: TRBV20-1; cdr3_length: 15; cdr3_nt: TGCAGTGCTAGACGATCCGGGACATATGGAAACACCATATATTTT; cdr3_aa: CSARRSGTYGNTIYF
clone_size: -; d_call: TRBD1; j_call: TRBJ1-4; v_call: TRBV9; cdr3_length: 15; cdr3_nt: TGTGCCAGCAGCGTTTTGGGACAGTCTAATGAAAAACTGTTTTTT; cdr3_aa: CASSVLGQSNEKLFF
clone_size: few; d_call: -; j_call: TRBJ2-5; v_call: TRBV9; cdr3_length: 14; cdr3_nt: TGTGCCAGCAGCGTAGCGGGGTACCAAGAGACCCAGTACTTC; cdr3_aa: CASSVAGYQETQYF
clone_size: once; d_call: -; j_call: TRBJ2-1; v_call: TRBV29-1; cdr3_length: 12; cdr3_nt: TGCAGCGCCCCGGGACACCTCAATGAGCAGTTCTTC; cdr3_aa: CSAPGHLNEQFF
clone_size: -; d_call: TRBD2; j_call: TRBJ2-7; v_call: TRBV6-5; cdr3_length: 15; cdr3_nt: TGTGCCAGCAGTTACTCTGCCTCGGGGGGATACGAGCAGTACTTC; cdr3_aa: CASSYSASGGYEQYF
clone_size: few; d_call: -; j_call: TRBJ2-2; v_call: TRBV20-1; cdr3_length: 16; cdr3_nt: TGCAGTGCTAGGAGGCGGGGTGGGCGTATCACCGGGGAGCTGTTTTTT; cdr3_aa: CSARRRGGRITGELFF
clone_size: few; d_call: -; j_call: TRBJ1-1; v_call: TRBV20-1; cdr3_length: 13; cdr3_nt: TGCAGTGCTCCCACGTCGGCTTACACTGAAGCTTTCTTT; cdr3_aa: CSAPTSAYTEAFF
clone_size: few; d_call: -; j_call: TRBJ2-7; v_call: TRBV10-3; cdr3_length: 16; cdr3_nt: TGTGCCATCAGTCGGAGATTCGTCGACTCTCCCTACGAGCAGTACTTC; cdr3_aa: CAISRRFVDSPYEQYF
clone_size: -; d_call: -; j_call: TRBJ1-1; v_call: TRBV6-5; cdr3_length: 15; cdr3_nt: TGTGCCAGCAGTCAATCGAGGATCATGAACACTGAAGCTTTCTTT; cdr3_aa: CASSQSRIMNTEAFF
clone_size: -; d_call: TRBD2; j_call: TRBJ2-7; v_call: TRBV6-1; cdr3_length: 15; cdr3_nt: TGTGCCAGCAGTCTATGGACTAGCGGGGACTACGAGCAGTACTTC; cdr3_aa: CASSLWTSGDYEQYF
clone_size: many; d_call: TRBD2; j_call: TRBJ2-7; v_call: TRBV20-1; cdr3_length: 15; cdr3_nt: TGCAGTGCTCAGACCGGGACTAGCGGGAGCGCCGAGCAGTACTTC; cdr3_aa: CSAQTGTSGSAEQYF
clone_size: -; d_call: -; j_call: TRBJ2-5; v_call: TRBV18; cdr3_length: 12; cdr3_nt: TGTGCCAGCTCACCGGCGGAAGAGACCCAGTACTTC; cdr3_aa: CASSPAEETQYF
clone_size: few; d_call: TRBD2; j_call: TRBJ2-1; v_call: TRBV4-2; cdr3_length: 15; cdr3_nt: TGTGCCAGCAGCCAAGTTATACTAGCGGGGGACGAGCAGTTCTTC; cdr3_aa: CASSQVILAGDEQFF
clone_size: -; d_call: TRBD2; j_call: TRBJ2-7; v_call: TRBV5-1; cdr3_length: 15; cdr3_nt: TGCGCCAGCAGCCGGGGGGAGGAGGTCCCCTACGAGCAGTACTTC; cdr3_aa: CASSRGEEVPYEQYF
clone_size: -; d_call: -; j_call: TRBJ2-4; v_call: TRBV20-1; cdr3_length: 15; cdr3_nt: TGCAGTGCTAGTCTCCCCCTCGGGGCCAAAAACATTCAGTACTTC; cdr3_aa: CSASLPLGAKNIQYF